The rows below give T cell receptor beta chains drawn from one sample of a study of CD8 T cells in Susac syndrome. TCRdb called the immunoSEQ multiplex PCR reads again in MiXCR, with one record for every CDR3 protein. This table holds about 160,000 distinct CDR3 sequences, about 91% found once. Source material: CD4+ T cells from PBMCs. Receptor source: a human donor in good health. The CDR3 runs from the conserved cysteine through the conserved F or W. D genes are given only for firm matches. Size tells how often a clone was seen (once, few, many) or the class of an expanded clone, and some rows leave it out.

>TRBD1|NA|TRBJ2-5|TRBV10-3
CAISESEGAGLRETQYF
TGTGCCATCAGTGAGTCAGAGGGGGCAGGCCTAAGGGAGACCCAGTACTTC
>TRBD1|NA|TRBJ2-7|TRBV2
CASNQDRGLYEQYF
TGTGCCAGCAATCAAGACAGGGGGTTGTACGAGCAGTACTTC
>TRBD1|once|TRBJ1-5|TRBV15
CATSSRQGRNQPQHF
TGTGCCACCAGCAGTAGACAGGGGCGCAATCAGCCCCAGCATTTT
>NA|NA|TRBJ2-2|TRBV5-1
CASSSGNTGELFF
TGCGCCAGCAGCTCAGGGAACACCGGGGAGCTGTTTTTT
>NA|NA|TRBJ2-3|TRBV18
CASSLGATQYF
TGTGCCAGCTCACTTGGGGCGACGCAGTATTTT
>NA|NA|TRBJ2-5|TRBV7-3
CASSRRGTAQETQYF
TGTGCCAGCAGCCGAAGGGGAACAGCCCAAGAGACCCAGTACTTC
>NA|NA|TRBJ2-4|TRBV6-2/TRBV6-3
CASSYRNIAKNIQYF
TGTGCCAGCAGTTACCGGAATATAGCCAAAAACATTCAGTACTTC
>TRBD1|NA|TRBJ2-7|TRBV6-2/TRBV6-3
CASSYGQGAGEQYF
TGTGCCAGCAGTTACGGACAGGGGGCAGGGGAGCAGTACTTC
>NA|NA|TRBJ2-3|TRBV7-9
CASSSGPPAGF
TGTGCCAGCAGCTCCGGACCACCCGCCGGATTT
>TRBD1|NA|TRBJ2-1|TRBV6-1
CASRTGDLLSSYNEQFF
TGTGCCAGCAGGACAGGGGACCTCCTCAGCTCCTACAATGAGCAGTTCTTC